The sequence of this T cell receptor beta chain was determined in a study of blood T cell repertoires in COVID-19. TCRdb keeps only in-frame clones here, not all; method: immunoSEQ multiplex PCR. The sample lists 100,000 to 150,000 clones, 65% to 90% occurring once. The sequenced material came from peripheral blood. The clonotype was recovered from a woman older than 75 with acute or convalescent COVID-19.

CDR3 loop: CASSQGQEAFF. The CDR3, as DNA: TGTGCCAGCAGCCAAGGACAGGAAGCTTTCTTT. This chain connects TRBV6-2 or TRBV6-3 to TRBJ1-1, with D perhaps matching TRBD1 (6 bases). Germline V gene sequence: CDR1 MNHEY, CDR2 SVGEGT. V lost 6 bases and J lost 8, with 10 bases in between. The CDR3 is made up of 11 amino acids.